This TCR beta chain originates from a study of long-term antiretroviral therapy in people with HIV. Participants with HIV, all of them, were treated in the United States. From germline, CDR1 is SGHTA and CDR2 FQGNSA. Deletions cut 5 bases from V and 3 bases from J, with 17 bases between. The CDR3 is 15 amino acids. The assay used was immunoSEQ (version v3.0), run at survey level. Profiled with immunoSEQ multiplex PCR; TCRdb holds only in-frame clones, not every one. The data contain 20,000 to 30,000 clones, 87% of them singletons. This sequence originates from a man between 50 and 59 years old with HIV. The genes are TRBV7-2 and TRBJ2-7, with D possibly being TRBD1 or TRBD2 (5 bases each). Here the sequenced sample was unsorted PBMCs, taken 1.8 years before starting antiretroviral therapy. The CDR3 sequence is CASSPSGTELYEQYF. The CDR3 nucleotides read TGTGCCAGCAGCCCATCCGGGACGGAACTCTACGAGCAGTACTTC.